This TCR beta chain was profiled in a study of OX40 agonist ivuxolimab in advanced cancers. For the study at large: Subjects had a mean age of roughly 60 years, with a range of 23 to 79; more than 75% were male. Three patients, one with hepatocellular carcinoma and two with cutaneous melanoma, responded partially. Study-wide points: At doses 0.1 to 3.0 mg/kg, CD4+ and CD8+ clones expanded.

Note on this clone: Its specificity is not known.

Samples were taken at baseline and on day 1 of cycles 4 and 7. Assay used: immunoSEQ multiplex PCR; TCRdb lists only in-frame clones, some missing. The sample lists around 26,000 clones, about three quarters seen once, with 13% to 15% in the top ten. Trimming pared 3 bases from V and 0 bases from J, leaving 12 bases between. The CDR3 consists of 15 residues. Germline V gene sequence: CDR1 LNHDA, CDR2 SQIVND (reference sequence). The TCR originated in an adult with an advanced solid tumor such as melanoma, head and neck, liver or kidney cancer. The chain has TRBV19 and TRBJ2-7, with D maybe TRBD1 (6 bases). The specimen comprised CD4+ or CD8+ T cells sorted from blood, sampled in a trial of the OX40 agonist ivuxolimab. This CDR3 is CASSINDRRSYEQYF. For the CDR3, the DNA is TGTGCCAGTAGTATCAACGACAGGCGCTCCTACGAGCAGTACTTC.